Listed below are T cell receptor beta chains from one sample, sequenced in a study of T cell repertoires in cytomegalovirus infection. Using its own MiXCR run on the reads, TCRdb lists one record per CDR3 protein. The sample has 150,000 to 200,000 distinct CDR3 sequences; 14% are singletons. The sample was PBMCs. Source of these receptors: a human donor in good health (CMV status not recorded). Some clones in this sample may be carry-over from other donors' samples. Both conserved end residues are part of each CDR3. A D gene is named only where the DNA matches it firmly. A row's size may be missing; if present it is once, few, many or a size class.

j_call d_call clone_size v_call cdr3_aa cdr3_nt
TRBJ2-4 - - TRBV12-3/TRBV12-4 CASSLMGLAKHIQYF TGTGCCAGCAGTTTAATGGGCCTCGCCAAACACATTCAGTACTTC
TRBJ2-3 - - TRBV29-1 CSVETPRGVEGDTQYF TGCAGCGTTGAAACACCGAGGGGGGTAGAAGGTGATACGCAGTATTTT
TRBJ2-5 TRBD2 - TRBV5-1 CASSGGLGETQYF TGCGCCAGCAGCGGTGGACTAGGAGAGACCCAGTACTTC
TRBJ2-7 - few TRBV7-8 CASSSGPLGSPEQYF TGTGCCAGCAGCTCGGGCCCTTTGGGGTCCCCCGAGCAGTACTTC
TRBJ2-5 - - TRBV7-3 CASSRVGQETQYF TGTGCCAGCAGCCGGGTGGGCCAAGAGACCCAGTACTTC
TRBJ2-3 - - TRBV14 CASSQRQARTDTQYF TGTGCCAGCAGCCAGAGACAGGCTCGAACAGATACGCAGTATTTT
TRBJ1-1 - - TRBV29-1 CSVPAGGAGTEAFF TGCAGCGTCCCCGCGGGGGGGGCTGGGACTGAAGCTTTCTTT
TRBJ1-3 - - TRBV28 CASSSPGRKTGNTIYF TGTGCCAGCAGTTCCCCAGGGAGGAAGACTGGAAACACCATATATTTT
TRBJ2-3 - many TRBV6-4 CASSDRGTDTQYF TGTGCCAGCAGTGACAGGGGCACAGATACGCAGTATTTT
TRBJ2-1 TRBD1 many TRBV11-2 CASSLDRLTDEQFF TGTGCCAGCAGCCTGGACAGGTTGACGGATGAGCAGTTCTTC
TRBJ1-5 - few TRBV19 CASSTTGRNNQPQHF TGTGCCAGTAGTACTACAGGGAGGAACAATCAGCCCCAGCATTTT
TRBJ2-7 - - TRBV5-6 CASSSYQQEASYEQYF TGTGCCAGCAGCTCTTATCAGCAGGAAGCTTCGTACGAGCAGTACTTC
TRBJ2-7 TRBD1 many TRBV7-8 CASSLPGQRERYF TGTGCCAGCAGCCTCCCGGGACAGAGGGAGAGGTACTTC
TRBJ2-7 - many TRBV7-2 CASSLVGMLAFEQYF TGTGCCAGCAGCTTAGTGGGGATGTTAGCTTTCGAGCAGTACTTC
TRBJ2-1 TRBD1 many TRBV7-3 CASSLQSGQGIDEQFF TGTGCCAGCAGCTTACAATCGGGACAGGGAATCGATGAGCAGTTCTTC
TRBJ2-1 - many TRBV7-2 CASSSWTLVSFF TGTGCCAGCAGCTCTTGGACACTCGTTTCGTTCTTC
TRBJ1-5 - few TRBV4-3 CASSQDETGSWPQHF TGCGCCAGCAGCCAAGACGAAACAGGGTCGTGGCCCCAGCATTTT
TRBJ2-7 - - TRBV4-3 CASSQEWTVSYEQYF TGCGCCAGCAGCCAAGAGTGGACAGTCAGCTACGAGCAGTACTTC
TRBJ2-7 - few TRBV9 CASSVATGPPYEQYF TGTGCCAGCAGCGTAGCTACAGGTCCTCCCTACGAGCAGTACTTC
TRBJ2-7 - - TRBV30 CAWKGGSYEQYF TGTGCCTGGAAAGGGGGCTCCTACGAGCAGTACTTC
TRBJ2-1 TRBD2 many TRBV4-2 CASSQELGTSDEQFF TGTGCCAGCAGCCAAGAATTGGGGACTAGTGATGAGCAGTTCTTC
TRBJ1-2 - few TRBV7-3 CASSFQGSYGYTF TGTGCCAGCAGCTTTCAAGGGTCCTATGGCTACACCTTC
TRBJ2-3 - - TRBV2 CASSEAHRAAADMQYF TGTGCCAGCAGTGAAGCGCACCGGGCTGCAGCAGATATGCAGTATTTT
TRBJ2-1 TRBD2 few TRBV3-1 CASSEGGLAGRNEQFF TGTGCCAGCAGCGAAGGGGGGCTAGCGGGAAGGAATGAGCAGTTCTTC
TRBJ1-2 TRBD1 many TRBV12-3/TRBV12-4 CASSTGTGRFFGYGYTF TGTGCCAGCAGTACCGGGACAGGCCGATTCTTCGGCTATGGCTACACCTTC